The 23 T cell receptor beta chains listed next were all sequenced from one sample in a study of post-analysis software for immune sequencing data. Study findings and constraints: When patients were compared with controls, five TRBV segments were more frequent, TRBV5-6, TRBV5-1 and TRBV20-1 among them.

Researchers reported that TCR beta cDNA libraries carried unique molecular identifiers. TCRdb passed the PCR reads through MiXCR, listing each CDR3 protein once. The sample has some 260,000 distinct CDR3 sequences; 36% are singletons. These receptors' antigens are unknown. The specimen sequenced was blood. These receptors all come from a girl aged 5 to 17 with multiple sclerosis.

CDR3 region: CASSFSGGATNEKLFF. The CDR3, as DNA: TGTGCCAGCAGTTTTTCAGGGGGGGCAACTAATGAAAAACTGTTTTTT. The chain couples TRBV6-5 to TRBJ1-4, with 7 bases matching TRBD1. V lost 4 bases, J lost 0 bases, and 5 bases stayed unmatched. This CDR3 has 16 amino acids. Germline lookup yields CDR1 MNHEY and CDR2 SVGAGI.

This clonotype was picked up many times. The rearrangement links TRBV18 to TRBJ1-1; D uncertain. CDR1 is KGHSH and CDR2 is LQKENI in the germline V gene. Trimming cost V 2 bases and J 6 bases, with 7 bases left between them. CDR3 length equals 12 residues. CDR3 DNA: TGTGCCAGCTCACCAGGATCACCTGAAGCTTTCTTT. Translating it yields CASSPGSPEAFF.

This clonotype was counted between two and nine times. V and J are TRBV18 and TRBJ2-1; D assignment may be TRBD1 or TRBD2 (6 bases each). The germline V gene has CDR1 KGHSH and CDR2 LQKENI. Between the trimmed V and J ends, which lost 2 bases and 7 bases, there was a span of 9 bases. There are 13 residues in the CDR3. CDR3 DNA: TGTGCCAGCTCACCAGGAGGGGGTAATGAGCAGTTCTTC. Translating it yields CASSPGGGNEQFF. The full variable domain, completed using reference TRBV18 and TRBJ2-1, is NAGVMQNPRHLVRRRGQEARLRCSPMKGHSHVYWYRQLPEEGLKFMVYLQKENIIDESGMPKERFSAEFPKEGPSILRIQQVVRGDSAAYFCASSPGGGNEQFFGPGTRLTVL.

This clonotype has at least ten counts. The rearrangement links TRBV7-9 to TRBJ2-1, with TRBD2 matching over 11 bases. V shed 4 bases, J shed 3 bases, and the junction held 5 bases outside the gene matches. This CDR3 region has 16 residues. From germline, CDR1 is SEHNR and CDR2 FQNEAQ (reference sequence). This CDR3 reads CASSSLLAGVYNEQFF. The CDR3 DNA sequence: TGTGCCAGCAGCTCATTACTAGCGGGAGTCTACAATGAGCAGTTCTTC.

This chain joins TRBV5-6 and TRBJ1-2, with a weak D call TRBD1 (5 bases). V lost 0 bases and J 7 bases, leaving 16 bases between the germline ends. The CDR3 covers 15 residues. The germline V gene encodes CDR1 SGHDT and CDR2 YYEEEE. The CDR3 is CASSLGPGLGSGYTF. The CDR3 nucleotides read TGTGCCAGCAGCTTGGGTCCAGGGCTGGGAAGTGGCTACACCTTC.

This clonotype was counted once. One base away lies a much larger clone, so this may be a sequencing read error. The V gene is TRBV5-1, the J gene TRBJ2-1; D gene uncertain. Per germline, CDR1 SGHRS and CDR2 YFSETQ. The V and J ends lost 10 bases and 5 bases respectively, with 7 bases between them. The CDR3 extends over 10 amino acids. This chain's CDR3 is CAGGNNEQFF. The CDR3 DNA reads as TGCGCCGGCGGCAACAATGAGCAGTTCTTC.

The gene calls are TRBV7-2 and TRBJ2-5; D may be TRBD1 (6 bases). The J call may not be correct, given that the DNA end is closer to TRBJ2-7. Germline V lookup: CDR1 SGHTA, CDR2 FQGNSA. CDR3 length equals 14 residues. The DNA for the CDR3 is TGTGCCAGCAGCTTAGAAACAGGGCTGGGCGAGCAGTACTTC. It is translated as CASSLETGLGEQYF.

In its sample, this clonotype was seen a few times. This chain uses TRBV12-3 or TRBV12-4 with TRBJ2-2; 7 positions match TRBD2. Trimming cost V 3 bases and J 1 base; bases outside gene matches: 5. The CDR3 totals 16 residues. The DNA of the CDR3 is TGTGCCAGCAGTTTCGGAGGGAGGGGGAACACCGGGGAGCTGTTTTTT. The encoded protein is CASSFGGRGNTGELFF.

In this sample, this clonotype turned up a few times. V usage is TRBV4-1 and J usage is TRBJ1-1; D not resolved. The CDR3 runs to 13 residues. The V gene's germline CDR1 is MGHRA and CDR2 YSYEKL. Trimming took 1 base from V and 13 from J, leaving 16 bases between them. CDR3 DNA: TGCGCCAGCAGCCAAGCCCTGCCCGAACTGGTTTTCTTT. Translated, it gives CASSQALPELVFF.

The V and J genes are TRBV19 and TRBJ1-1; TRBD1 matches at 7 bases. CDR1 is LNHDA and CDR2 is SQIVND in the germline V gene (reference sequence). This CDR3 region has 14 residues. V was pared by 6 bases and J by 5 bases, with 9 bases of the junction left unmatched. For the CDR3, the DNA is TGTGCCAGTAGATCCCGACAGGGTAGGACTGAAGCTTTCTTT. Translated, it gives CASRSRQGRTEAFF. The variable domain in full, completed from reference TRBV19 and TRBJ1-1, reads DGGITQSPKYLFRKEGQNVTLSCEQNLNHDAMYWYRQDPGQGLRLIYYSQIVNDFQKGDIAEGYSVSREKKESFPLTVTSAQKNPTAFYLCASRSRQGRTEAFFGQGTRLTVV.

The chain carries TRBV9 and TRBJ2-2; 10 bases align to TRBD2. The CDR3 consists of 17 residues. Germline values: CDR1 SGDLS, CDR2 YYNGEE. The V gene end was trimmed by 3 bases and the J gene end by 1 base; junction bases not matched to a gene: 6. The CDR3 loop reads CASSGRLAGGNTGELFF. CDR3 nucleotides: TGTGCCAGCAGCGGTCGGTTAGCGGGAGGGAACACCGGGGAGCTGTTTTTT. Together with reference TRBV9 and TRBJ2-2, the CDR3 gives the full variable domain: DSGVTQTPKHLITATGQRVTLRCSPRSGDLSVYWYQQSLDQGLQFLIQYYNGEERAKGNILERFSAQQFPDLHSELNLSSLELGDSALYFCASSGRLAGGNTGELFFGEGSRLTVL.

The chain employs TRBV6-4 and TRBJ1-2, with D perhaps TRBD1 (6 bases). V dropped 4 bases and J dropped 7 bases, with 19 bases sitting between them. Per the germline V gene, CDR1 is MRHNA and CDR2 is SNTAGT. This CDR3 contains 15 residues. The CDR3 sequence: CASSVTASGAGGYTF. The CDR3 nucleotides are TGTGCCAGCAGTGTCACAGCTTCAGGGGCCGGTGGCTACACCTTC.

The CDR3 sequence: CSAVSGRACNEQFF. The CDR3, as DNA: TGCAGTGCTGTTAGCGGGAGGGCCTGCAATGAGCAGTTCTTC. This chain connects TRBV20-1 to TRBJ2-1, with 11 positions matching TRBD2. CDR1 is DFQATT, CDR2 SNEGSKA, per germline (reference sequence). The CDR3 has 14 amino acids. Trimming cost V 5 bases and J 6 bases; bases outside gene matches: 6.

This clonotype has ten or more counts. V is TRBV6-5 and J is TRBJ2-1, with D maybe TRBD1 (5 bases). The germline V and J ends were trimmed by 2 bases and 8 bases, with 7 bases remaining between them. CDR1 is MNHEY, CDR2 SVGAGI, per germline. The CDR3 totals 12 residues. The CDR3 sequence is CASSYQGYEQFF. DNA of the CDR3: TGTGCCAGCAGTTACCAGGGCTATGAGCAGTTCTTC.

The rearrangement links TRBV3-1 to TRBJ2-2, with D perhaps matching TRBD2 (7 bases). CDR1 and CDR2 (germline): LGHDT, YNNKEL (reference sequence). The CDR3 has 16 amino acids. Trimming removed 1 base at V and 0 bases at J, with 9 bases between. CDR3 loop: CASSQGGGANTGELFF. The CDR3 DNA reads as TGTGCCAGCAGCCAAGGGGGGGGCGCGAACACCGGGGAGCTGTTTTTT.

This clonotype was detected ten times or more. Written as DNA, the CDR3 is TGTGCCAGCAGCTTCCGTAGGGGACAGGGGTCGTACTTC. The encoded protein is CASSFRRGQGSYF. The chain combines TRBV7-2 with TRBJ2-4; 10 nucleotides match TRBD1. The J segment lost 15 bases and the V segment lost 3 bases, leaving 8 bases of the junction unmatched. This CDR3 spans 13 amino acids. Looked up from germline, CDR1 is SGHTA and CDR2 is FQGNSA.

This clonotype was seen a handful of times. The chain has TRBV29-1 and TRBJ1-3; the match to TRBD1 covers 7 bases. The CDR3 length is 13 residues. Germline V gene lookup returns CDR1 SQVTM and CDR2 ANQGSEA. The ends lost 5 bases at V and 9 bases at J; junction bases unmatched: 10. The DNA for the CDR3 is TGCAGCGTTAGGGGACAGTCTACAAGCACCATATATTTT. Its protein is CSVRGQSTSTIYF.

This chain connects TRBV10-3 to TRBJ2-1; 15 bases agree with TRBD2. This CDR3 is built from 18 residues. Germline V CDR1 and CDR2: ENHRY, SYGVKD. The V segment lost 5 bases and the J segment 8 bases; nucleotides outside the gene matches: 13. The CDR3 is CAISRGLAGGLSLDEQFF. CDR3 DNA: TGTGCCATCAGTAGGGGACTAGCGGGAGGTCTCTCTCTCGATGAGCAGTTCTTC.

Concerning this clonotype itself: Just one base apart from a much larger clone, this may be a read error. The CDR3 DNA sequence: TGTGCCAGCAGCTTACGACTAGCGGGAGGTTCAACCTACAATGAGCAGTACTTC. Translated, it gives CASSLRLAGGSTYNEQYF. V and J are TRBV7-3 and TRBJ2-7, with 13 bases matching TRBD2. V shed 2 bases and J 7 bases; nucleotides not matched to a gene: 14. CDR3 length: 18 residues. Germline CDR1 reads SGHTA; CDR2 reads FQGTGA.

The rearrangement joins TRBV19 to TRBJ1-2; D remains unclear. Germline V gene lookup returns CDR1 LNHDA and CDR2 SQIVND (reference sequence). The ends were cut back, 3 bases at V and 5 bases at J, with 4 bases in the middle. The CDR3 covers 11 residues. The CDR3 sequence: CASSIGYGYTF. The DNA for the CDR3 is TGTGCCAGTAGTATCGGGTATGGCTACACCTTC.

To note about this clonotype: A single base separates this from a much larger clone, so it may be a read error. The CDR3 coding sequence is TGCAGCGTTGAAAGGGGTAGCAATGAGCAGTTCTTC. Its protein is CSVERGSNEQFF. This chain links TRBV29-1 with TRBJ2-1; a weak D match, TRBD1 (5 bases). The CDR3 consists of 12 residues. Germline V gene data show CDR1 as SQVTM and CDR2 as ANQGSEA. V was pared by 2 bases and J by 6 bases, with 8 bases between.

This clonotype was counted only a few times. The CDR3 region has the DNA TGTGCCAGCAGCTTAGAGGGGGTCGGGCTTAACACTGAAGCTTTCTTT. It yields the protein CASSLEGVGLNTEAFF. V and J are TRBV7-2 and TRBJ1-1; possible D gene TRBD1, 6 bases. V dropped 1 base and J dropped 2 bases, with 14 bases sitting between them. CDR1 and CDR2 (germline): SGHTA, FQGNSA. The CDR3 covers 16 residues. The full variable domain, rest sourced from reference TRBV7-2 and TRBJ1-1, is GAGVSQSPSNKVTEKGKDVELRCDPISGHTALYWYRQSLGQGLEFLIYFQGNSAPDKSGLPSDRFSAERTGGSVSTLTIQRTQQEDSAVYLCASSLEGVGLNTEAFFGQGTRLTVV.

This clonotype was seen many times. V gene TRBV9 combines with J gene TRBJ2-1; TRBD2 matches at 11 bases. This CDR3 comprises 17 residues. The ends lost 3 bases at V and 0 bases at J; junction bases unmatched: 5. The germline gives CDR1 SGDLS, CDR2 YYNGEE. In DNA form, the CDR3 reads TGTGCCAGCAGCGAAGGGACTAGCGGACGCTCCTACAATGAGCAGTTCTTC. Translated, it gives CASSEGTSGRSYNEQFF. Full variable domain (outside the CDR3, taken from reference TRBV9 and TRBJ2-1): DSGVTQTPKHLITATGQRVTLRCSPRSGDLSVYWYQQSLDQGLQFLIQYYNGEERAKGNILERFSAQQFPDLHSELNLSSLELGDSALYFCASSEGTSGRSYNEQFFGPGTRLTVL.